These 11 T cell receptor beta chains came from one sample sequenced in a study of cytomegalovirus exposure and HLA in healthy donors. PCR employed 60 Vbeta and 13 Jbeta primers. This table comes from immunoSEQ multiplex PCR, and its TCRdb copy is limited to in-frame clones, with some not included. The sample holds roughly 140,000 clones, about 80% seen once. The sample consisted of PBMCs. These receptors originate from a young woman in good health and CMV-seropositive.

The chain recombines TRBV9 with TRBJ2-4; 9 bases agree with TRBD1. Germline CDR1 reads SGDLS; CDR2 reads YYNGEE. Losses at the gene ends were 3 bases for V and 1 base for J; bases not matched to a gene: 11. CDR3 length: 18 residues. CDR3 amino acids: CASSGPQGQGVAKNIQYF. CDR3 DNA: TGTGCCAGCAGCGGCCCCCAGGGACAGGGTGTCGCCAAAAACATTCAGTACTTC.

V is TRBV5-1 and J is TRBJ1-6, with D tentatively TRBD1 (5 bases). The CDR3 is 14 residues long. V was shortened by 7 bases and J by 8 bases, with 16 bases between the two germline ends. Per the germline V gene, CDR1 is SGHRS and CDR2 is YFSETQ. For the CDR3, the DNA is TGCGCCAGCGCCCCGTATGACAGTCATTCACCCCTCCACTTT. Amino acid sequence: CASAPYDSHSPLHF. Variable domain in full (rest from reference TRBV5-1 and TRBJ1-6): KAGVTQTPRYLIKTRGQQVTLSCSPISGHRSVSWYQQTPGQGLQFLFEYFSETQRNKGNFPGRFSGRQFSNSRSEMNVSTLELGDSALYLCASAPYDSHSPLHFGNGTRLTVT.

The chain joins TRBV19 to TRBJ1-6; D might be TRBD1 (5 bases). CDR1 is LNHDA and CDR2 is SQIVND in the germline V gene (reference sequence). With 7 bases removed from V and 9 bases from J, the gap between germline ends came to 16 bases. The CDR3 loop spans 14 amino acids. In nucleotides, the CDR3 is TGTGCCAGTAACCCAGGGAACTCAGGTTCACCCCTCCACTTT. This translates into CASNPGNSGSPLHF.

The chain has TRBV5-8 and TRBJ2-4; D may be TRBD1 (5 bases). Trimming removed 3 bases from V and 0 bases from J, with 13 bases in between. This CDR3 region has 16 residues. CDR1 and CDR2 from the germline V gene are SGHTS and YDEGEE. The CDR3 here is CASSSRQGIAKNIQYF. The CDR3 coding sequence is TGTGCCAGCAGCTCCCGGCAGGGAATAGCCAAAAACATTCAGTACTTC.

This sequence joins TRBV6-1 and TRBJ2-1; possible D gene TRBD1, 5 bases. Between the trimmed V and J ends, which lost 3 bases and 5 bases, there was a span of 14 bases. The CDR3 length is 15 residues. Germline assignment: CDR1 MNHNS and CDR2 SASEGT. The CDR3 protein is CASSEWGRVDNEQFF. The CDR3 DNA follows: TGTGCCAGCAGTGAGTGGGGCCGGGTGGACAATGAGCAGTTCTTC.

The V call is TRBV7-8, the J call TRBJ2-3; TRBD1 is a possible D gene (6 bases). Germline assignment: CDR1 SGHVS and CDR2 FQNEAQ. Deletions cut 5 bases from V and 4 bases from J, with 13 bases between. The CDR3 is 14 residues long. The chain's CDR3 is CASSQGFDPDTQYF. The DNA for the CDR3 is TGTGCCAGCAGCCAGGGGTTCGACCCAGATACGCAGTATTTT.

The rearrangement uses TRBV29-1 and TRBJ1-1; 7 nucleotides align to TRBD1. CDR3 length: 13 residues. Per germline, CDR1 SQVTM and CDR2 ANQGSEA. V lost 7 bases to trimming and J lost 4 bases; unmatched junction nucleotides: 9. The CDR3 spells CSATQGWGTEAFF. The CDR3 bases are TGCAGCGCCACACAGGGGTGGGGCACTGAAGCTTTCTTT.

This chain connects TRBV25-1 to TRBJ1-1; D call uncertain. The V end lost 1 base, the J end lost 6 bases, and 9 bases lay between the germline ends. CDR3 length equals 13 residues. Germline V gene sequence: CDR1 MGHDK, CDR2 SYGVNS. The CDR3 protein is CASSEFGVSEAFF. CDR3 in DNA: TGTGCCAGCAGTGAATTCGGGGTTTCTGAAGCTTTCTTT.

This rearrangement joins TRBV7-9 to TRBJ2-1; 15 nucleotides agree with TRBD2. The V gene's germline CDR1 is SEHNR and CDR2 FQNEAQ (reference sequence). The CDR3 has 18 amino acids. Trimming cost V 5 bases and J 7 bases; bases outside gene matches: 12. The CDR3 DNA reads as TGTGCCAGCAGCCGACGGACTAGCGGGGGGGCCGGGCCTAATGAGCAGTTCTTC. This gives the protein CASSRRTSGGAGPNEQFF.

A few counts support this clone. The chain uses TRBV7-8 and TRBJ1-1; perhaps TRBD1 as D (5 bases). CDR1 and CDR2 (germline): SGHVS, FQNEAQ. The CDR3 is made up of 14 amino acids. Trimming left V 2 bases short and J 1 base short, with 8 bases between. The CDR3 loop is CASSLTGGNTEAFF. The CDR3 nucleotides are TGTGCCAGCAGCTTAACGGGGGGGAACACTGAAGCTTTCTTT.

This clone was counted a few times. The chain employs TRBV28 and TRBJ2-7; TRBD1 matches at 7 bases. The CDR3 has 14 residues. The V segment lost 7 bases and the J segment 3 bases; nucleotides outside the gene matches: 9. Germline CDR1 is MDHEN and CDR2 is SYDVKM. The CDR3 sequence: CASTPLGQVYEQYF. The CDR3 DNA follows: TGTGCCAGCACCCCCTTAGGACAGGTCTACGAGCAGTACTTC.